This T cell receptor beta chain was captured in a study of post-analysis software for immune sequencing data. Overall study context: As for disease course, relapsing-remitting, secondary progressive and progressive-relapsing multiple sclerosis were all included. General observations from the study: Significantly decreased normalized Chao1 diversity was recorded for multiple sclerosis patients relative to controls. The authors found that F measure strongly co-clustered same-batch samples. Five TRBV segments, including TRBV5-6, TRBV5-1 and TRBV20-1, were more frequent in patients than controls.

Trimming removed 5 bases from V and 1 base from J; junction bases left unmatched: 6. Per the germline V gene, CDR1 is SGHVS and CDR2 is FQNEAQ. The CDR3 covers 16 residues. The TCR beta cDNA libraries contained unique molecular identifiers. T cells, roughly 0.9 to 11 million of them, yielded some 510,000 cDNA molecules. TCRdb passed the PCR reads through MiXCR, listing each CDR3 protein once. The sample carries about 770,000 distinct CDR3 sequences, 46% recorded once. With regard to this clonotype: Its antigen is not identified.

The receptor comes from a girl between 10 and 17 years old with multiple sclerosis. The sample taken for sequencing was blood. This chain uses TRBV7-8 with TRBJ2-3; 10 positions match TRBD2. This CDR3 is CASSTLAGVGTDTQYF. CDR3 bases: TGTGCCAGCAGCACCCTAGCGGGAGTGGGCACAGATACGCAGTATTTT.